The clone carrying this T cell receptor (beta chain) appeared a single time. This CDR3 is built from 16 residues. Looked up from germline, CDR1 is MNHEY and CDR2 is SMNVEV (reference sequence). The ends lost 2 bases at V and 4 bases at J; junction bases unmatched: 6. This sample is drawn from a study of shared clonotypes between healthy human individuals. The assay was immunoSEQ multiplex PCR, and TCRdb's table has in-frame clones only and misses some. The data contain about 2.3 million clones, 80% to 95% of them singletons. The sequence derives from a man younger than 30 in good health. Some clones in this sample may be carry-over from other donors' samples. V gene TRBV27 combines with J gene TRBJ2-1, with 9 nucleotides matching TRBD2. Sequenced input: naive CD4+ T cells from PBMCs. Documented subset: CD45RA+ positively selected. The CDR3 sequence is CASSLRGLAGYNEQFF. As DNA, the CDR3 is TGTGCCAGCAGTTTACGCGGGCTAGCGGGGTACAATGAGCAGTTCTTC.